The 18 T cell receptor beta chains listed next were all sequenced from one sample in a study of regulatory T cells in long-lasting Graves disease. Stated time point: newly diagnosed GD, antithyroid drugs for less than 3 months. RNA extracted from PBMCs served as the sequencing template. Relying on iRepertoire HTBI primers and Arm-PCR of CDR3 regions, the team built TCR beta libraries. TCRdb fed the multiplex PCR reads into MiXCR, producing one record per CDR3 protein. The sample lists about 440,000 distinct CDR3 sequences, more than 13% occurring once. This sample was also put to use in a study of T cells in Graves' hyperthyroidism and ophthalmopathy.

Sequences were derived from peripheral blood mononuclear cells (PBMCs), sampled at new diagnosis, from a patient treated with antithyroid drugs. These TCRs come from a woman aged 25 to 39 with Graves disease.

This clonotype was seen a few times. The junction shows a germline mismatch at one end, possibly a read error. The J gene is TRBJ2-3, the V gene TRBV11-2, with 7 bases identical to TRBD2. Per the germline V gene, CDR1 is SGHAT and CDR2 is FQNNGV. This CDR3 spans 15 amino acids. CDR3 amino acids: CASSPNSAGSDTQCF. The CDR3 nucleotides are TGTGCCAGCAGCCCTAATTCAGCGGGATCAGATACGCAGTGTTTT.

The V call is TRBV6-1, the J call TRBJ2-1; no reliable D call. Germline CDR1 and CDR2: MNHNS and SASEGT. The V end lost 7 bases, the J end lost 5 bases, and 15 bases lay between the germline ends. The CDR3 sequence is 14 residues long. The chain's CDR3 is CASTTPEKHNEQFF. As DNA, the CDR3 is TGTGCCAGCACAACTCCGGAGAAGCACAATGAGCAGTTCTTC.

This rearrangement joins TRBV4-1 to TRBJ1-1; no firm D call. V shed 3 bases and J shed 3 bases, with 8 bases lying between them. The CDR3 is 13 residues long. Germline loops: CDR1 MGHRA, CDR2 YSYEKL. CDR3 sequence reads: CASSHLWYTEAFF. CDR3 sequence (DNA): TGCGCCAGCAGCCACCTTTGGTACACTGAAGCTTTCTTT.

This clonotype was found many times. This chain joins TRBV30 and TRBJ1-2; 7 bases agree with TRBD1. CDR3 length: 15 amino acids. The J segment lost 7 bases and the V segment lost 1 base, leaving 12 bases of the junction unmatched. Germline CDR1 reads GTSNPN; CDR2 reads SVGIG (reference sequence). The CDR3 spells CAWSGGLGGVGGYTF. Here the CDR3 DNA reads TGTGCCTGGAGTGGAGGATTAGGGGGCGTCGGTGGCTACACCTTC. Filled out from reference TRBV30 and TRBJ1-2, the complete variable domain reads SQTIHQWPATLVQPVGSPLSLECTVEGTSNPNLYWYRQAAGRGLQLLFYSVGIGQISSEVPQNLSASRPQDRQFILSSKKLLLSDSGFYLCAWSGGLGGVGGYTFGSGTRLTVV.

Many counts were recorded for this clonotype. The rearrangement links TRBV7-3 to TRBJ2-1; TRBD2 aligns across 9 bases. Germline V gene data show CDR1 as SGHTA and CDR2 as FQGTGA. The CDR3 extends over 16 amino acids. V lost 3 bases and J lost 0; bases outside the gene matches: 3. The CDR3 DNA follows: TGTGCCAGCAGCTTGGGTAGCGGGAGCTCCTACAATGAGCAGTTCTTC. It encodes CASSLGSGSSYNEQFF.

The J gene is TRBJ2-7, the V gene TRBV29-1; D is unclear. V lost 3 bases and J 6 bases, leaving 21 bases between the germline ends. The CDR3 is made up of 15 amino acids. Per the germline V gene, CDR1 is SQVTM and CDR2 is ANQGSEA. In DNA, the CDR3 is TGCAGCGTTGATGGCATGAGCCGGAAAGGGCTCGAGCAGTACTTC. Protein: CSVDGMSRKGLEQYF.

In this sample, this clonotype turned up a few times. The chain couples TRBV6-2 or TRBV6-3 to TRBJ2-1; 9 bases match TRBD2. Germline V lookup: CDR1 MNHEY, CDR2 SVGEGT. The V and J ends lost 2 bases and 10 bases, in that order; junction bases with no gene match: 6. The CDR3 is 14 residues long. In DNA, the CDR3 is TGTGCCAGCAGTTACGGGGCCCTAGCGGGAGAGCAGTTCTTC. Its translation: CASSYGALAGEQFF.

V is TRBV7-9 and J is TRBJ2-1; 10 positions match TRBD2. V was pared by 5 bases and J by 9 bases, with 16 bases of the junction left unmatched. This CDR3 is built from 17 residues. The germline gives CDR1 SEHNR, CDR2 FQNEAQ (reference sequence). The chain's CDR3 is CASSPHAGLADSGEQFF. In DNA form, the CDR3 reads TGTGCCAGCAGCCCACACGCCGGACTAGCGGATAGCGGTGAGCAGTTCTTC.

There are many counts of this clonotype. This chain uses TRBV2 with TRBJ2-7; D is possibly TRBD1 (6 bases). This CDR3 is 17 amino acids long. Germline-derived CDR1 and CDR2 are SNHLY and FYNNEI. Trimming took off 0 bases at V and 3 bases at J, with 18 bases between the two ends. CDR3 residues: CASSEAGLRDTYYEQYF. CDR3 sequence (DNA): TGTGCCAGCAGTGAAGCGGGGCTCCGGGACACCTACTACGAGCAGTACTTC.

CDR3 DNA: TGTGCCAGCAGTTTATTCGGACAGGCAAGCTCTGGGGCCAACGTCCTGACTTTC. It is translated as CASSLFGQASSGANVLTF. The chain joins TRBV27 to TRBJ2-6; 7 nucleotides align to TRBD1. V dropped 1 base and J dropped 0; count of bases not matched to a gene: 6. The CDR3 is 18 residues long. Germline V gene sequence: CDR1 MNHEY, CDR2 SMNVEV (reference sequence).

At least ten counts were recorded for this clonotype. The chain couples TRBV12-3 or TRBV12-4 to TRBJ1-2; D may be TRBD1 (5 bases). Trimming took 5 bases from V and 2 from J, leaving 21 bases between them. The CDR3 totals 17 residues. CDR3 bases: TGTGCCAGCAGTCTAACACCGGGACTTACCTTGAACTATGGCTACACCTTC. As protein: CASSLTPGLTLNYGYTF.

This clonotype has ten or more counts. The chain couples TRBV11-3 to TRBJ2-1; 7 bases line up with TRBD2. Germline assignment: CDR1 SGHNT and CDR2 YENEEA. CDR3 length: 15 amino acids. After removal of 1 base from V and 7 bases from J, the junction contained 7 bases not matched to a gene. CDR3 DNA sequence: TGTGCCAGCAGCTTAGTAAGCGGGAAGGATAATGAGCAGTTCTTC. It is translated as CASSLVSGKDNEQFF.

Regarding this clonotype: Here the CDR3 omits its conserved ending phenylalanine or tryptophan, so a read error is the likely source. The V call is TRBV6-2 or TRBV6-3, the J call TRBJ2-5; 16 bases map to TRBD2. CDR1 is MNHEY and CDR2 is SVGEGT in the germline V gene. The CDR3 is 17 residues long. V gave up 5 bases and J gave up 5 bases; unmatched junction bases: 8. CDR3 sequence reads: CASSEALGLAGGETQYL. The CDR3 region has the DNA TGTGCCAGCAGTGAAGCTCTGGGACTAGCGGGAGGGGAGACCCAGTACCTC.

This clonotype was picked up a small number of times. The chain links TRBV20-1 to TRBJ1-5; D might be TRBD1 (5 bases). Germline loops: CDR1 DFQATT, CDR2 SNEGSKA (reference sequence). CDR3 length equals 13 residues. The V end lost 7 bases, the J end lost 5 bases, and 15 bases lay between the germline ends. The CDR3 sequence is CSVKSGRDQPQHF. The CDR3 region has the DNA TGCAGTGTGAAGTCAGGGCGCGATCAGCCCCAGCATTTT.

About this clonotype itself: A much larger clone lies one base from this, so it may be a read error. This chain joins TRBV6-2 or TRBV6-3 and TRBJ2-1; 13 bases match TRBD2. Trimming took 6 bases from V and 10 from J; bases not matched to a gene: 15. This CDR3 comprises 17 residues. Per germline, CDR1 MNHEY and CDR2 SVGEGT. CDR3 sequence (DNA): TGTGCCAGCAGCAAAGGACTAGCGGGAGTTCCTACCGGCGAGCAGTTCTTC. Translated: CASSKGLAGVPTGEQFF.

As to this clonotype: A much larger clone differs from this one at a single base, so this may be a read error. As the CDR3 is not closed by the conserved phenylalanine or tryptophan, this likely results from a read error. CDR3 amino acids: CAWEGDNSPLHL. The CDR3 DNA reads TGTGCCTGGGAAGGGGATAATTCACCCCTCCACCTT. The chain couples TRBV30 to TRBJ1-6; tentatively, D is TRBD1 (5 bases). V was shortened by 5 bases and J by 5 bases, with 7 bases between the two germline ends. Germline CDR1 and CDR2: GTSNPN and SVGIG (reference sequence). This CDR3 comprises 12 residues.

This clonotype showed up just a few times. In DNA, the CDR3 is TGTGCCAGCAGCTTACGAGGCGCTAGCGGAGAGTTGGCAGATACGCAGTATTTT. This codes for CASSLRGASGELADTQYF. This chain links TRBV7-8 with TRBJ2-3, with 7 bases aligning to TRBD2. The CDR3 is made up of 18 amino acids. The V segment lost 2 bases and the J segment 4 bases; nucleotides outside the gene matches: 15. Looked up from germline, CDR1 is SGHVS and CDR2 is FQNEAQ.

Ten or more counts support this clonotype. V gene TRBV13 combines with J gene TRBJ2-5, with D possibly matching TRBD1 (6 bases). The CDR3 sequence is 15 residues long. Germline CDR1 PRHDT, CDR2 FYEKMQ (reference sequence). Trimming left V 6 bases short and J 2 bases short, with 16 bases between. In nucleotides, the CDR3 is TGTGCCAGCAGTTCAACAGGGACGGTACAAGAGACCCAGTACTTC. Residues: CASSSTGTVQETQYF.